This TCR beta chain is drawn from a study of OX40 agonist ivuxolimab in advanced cancers. Sequencing was performed with immunoSEQ multiplex PCR; in TCRdb, only in-frame clones are kept and a portion is missing. The sample has 25,000 to 35,000 clones; roughly 84% are singletons. The clonotype originates from an adult with an advanced solid tumor such as melanoma, head and neck, liver or kidney cancer. The sequences come from CD4+ or CD8+ T cells sorted from blood, collected in a trial of the OX40 agonist ivuxolimab.

CDR3 DNA sequence: TGTGCCACCAGCAGTTTCCAGGGGGCTGGGGAGACCCAGTACTTC. It translates to CATSSFQGAGETQYF. The V and J genes are TRBV15 and TRBJ2-5; 8 nucleotides agree with TRBD1. Germline loops: CDR1 LNHNV, CDR2 YYDKDF (reference sequence). The CDR3 has 15 residues. Trimming took 3 bases from V and 5 from J; bases not matched to a gene: 8.